This TCR beta chain was recorded in a study of cytomegalovirus exposure and HLA in healthy donors. Points from the study as a whole: In a later analysis, across HLA loci, associated TCR counts were highest for DRB1, lowest for HLA-C. While the bulk of TCR sequences proved rare, some public TCRs turned up in many donors.

This PCR relied on a set of 60 Vbeta primers and 13 Jbeta primers. Sequenced by immunoSEQ multiplex PCR; TCRdb stores in-frame clones only, minus some. The table includes around 97,000 clones, 65% to 85% detected once. Details on this clone: What it recognizes is unknown.

The V gene's germline CDR1 is MNHEY and CDR2 SMNVEV (reference sequence). Trimming stripped 8 bases from V and 10 bases from J, with 15 bases between. The CDR3 runs 12 residues. The V and J genes are TRBV27 and TRBJ2-1; D ambiguous. The sequenced sample was PBMCs. The origin of this receptor is a middle-aged man in good health and CMV-seropositive. The CDR3 spells CASLNSVREQFF. CDR3 nucleotides: TGTGCCAGCTTAAATTCCGTCCGGGAGCAGTTCTTC.